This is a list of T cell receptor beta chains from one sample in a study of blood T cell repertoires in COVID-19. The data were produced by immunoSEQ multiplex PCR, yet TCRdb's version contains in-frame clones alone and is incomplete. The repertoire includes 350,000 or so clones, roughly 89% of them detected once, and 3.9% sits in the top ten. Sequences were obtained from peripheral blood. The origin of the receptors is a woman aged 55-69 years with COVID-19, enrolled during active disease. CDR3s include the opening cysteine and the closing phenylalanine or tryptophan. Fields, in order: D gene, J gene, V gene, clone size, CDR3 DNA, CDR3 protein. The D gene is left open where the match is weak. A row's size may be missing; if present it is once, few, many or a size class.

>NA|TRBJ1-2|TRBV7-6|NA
TGTGCCAGCAGCTTATCGGGGAATGGCTACACCTTC
CASSLSGNGYTF
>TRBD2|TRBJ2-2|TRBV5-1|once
TGCGCCAGCTCTAGCGGGGCCCGGAGCACCGGGGAGCTGTTTTTT
CASSSGARSTGELFF
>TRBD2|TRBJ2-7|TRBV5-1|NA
TGCGCCAGCAGGACAGCGGGGGGGTACGAGCAGTACTTC
CASRTAGGYEQYF
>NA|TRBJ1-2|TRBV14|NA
TGTGCCAGCAGCCTAGGCAGGAACTATGGCTACACCTTC
CASSLGRNYGYTF
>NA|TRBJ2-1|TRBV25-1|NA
TGTGCCAGCAGTGCCCTAGCGTACCCCGGGCATGAGCAGTTCTTC
CASSALAYPGHEQFF
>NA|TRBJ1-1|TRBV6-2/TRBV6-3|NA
TGTGCCAGCAGCGAGTGGAACACTGAAGCTTTCTTT
CASSEWNTEAFF
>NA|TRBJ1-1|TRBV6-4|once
TGTGCCAGCAGTGACCGAGACAGGTCAATGAACACTGAAGCTTTCTTT
CASSDRDRSMNTEAFF
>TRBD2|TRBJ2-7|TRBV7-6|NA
TGTGCCAGCAGCTTAGAGGCTAGCGGGGGGATTCCCTACGAGCAGTACTTC
CASSLEASGGIPYEQYF
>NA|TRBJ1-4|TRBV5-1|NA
TGCGCCAGCAGTCAGGGGCCGGTCGATGAAAAACTGTTTTTT
CASSQGPVDEKLFF
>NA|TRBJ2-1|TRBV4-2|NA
TGTGCCAGCAGCCAACTAGCCAATGAGCAGTTCTTC
CASSQLANEQFF
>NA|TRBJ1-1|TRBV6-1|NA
TGTGCCAGCACTCCCCGGGGGAGGGGCGGGACTGAAGCTTTCTTT
CASTPRGRGGTEAFF
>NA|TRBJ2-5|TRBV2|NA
TGTGCCAGCACCCCGATCAGTGAAGAGACCCAGTACTTC
CASTPISEETQYF
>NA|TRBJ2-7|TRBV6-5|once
TGTGCCACGGGTAGGGGTGACCCCTACGAGCAGTACTTC
CATGRGDPYEQYF
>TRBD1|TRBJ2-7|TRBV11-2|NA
TGTGCCAGCAGCTGGGACAGGGTAATTTGGTACTTC
CASSWDRVIWYF
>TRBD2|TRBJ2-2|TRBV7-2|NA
TGTGCCAGCAGCTCCAGTAACCAGCGGGGAGCCGGGGAGCTGTTTTTT
CASSSSNQRGAGELFF
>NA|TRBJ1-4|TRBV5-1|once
TGCGCCAGCAGCCTGGGGAGGGGAATTGCAACTAATGAAAAACTGTTTTTT
CASSLGRGIATNEKLFF